The sequence of this T cell receptor beta chain was determined in a study of shared clonotypes between healthy human individuals. About the research overall: Per donor, three plates held CD4 naive cells, three held CD4 memory, two held CD8 naive and one held CD8 memory.

A note on this clone: Its cognate antigen is unknown.

Each subset's genomic DNA was split evenly across several immunoSEQ plates. Repertoires were generated with immunoSEQ multiplex PCR, while TCRdb's copy carries only in-frame clones and drops some. The table records approximately 2,300,000 clones, around 93% of them present only once. The CDR3 contains 15 residues. Per the germline V gene, CDR1 is SNHLY and CDR2 is FYNNEI. V was cut by 3 bases and J by 4 bases, with 14 bases left in between. General study results and limits: Of the naive CD4 clonotypes, about 5.4% were shared across several donors.

The sequenced sample was naive CD4+ T cells from PBMCs. Subset described: CD45RA+ positively selected. This sequence was found in a man aged 18-30 years in good health. Some clones in this sample may be carry-over from other donors' samples. This sequence joins TRBV2 and TRBJ2-3; possibly TRBD2 for D (5 bases). This chain's CDR3 is CASSDGRREPDTQYF. The CDR3 DNA reads TGTGCCAGCAGTGATGGGAGAAGGGAACCAGATACGCAGTATTTT.